The entry that follows covers one TCR beta chain sequence. The CDR3 is 14 amino acids. The V and J ends lost 1 base and 3 bases respectively, with 7 bases between them. In germline, CDR1 is SGHKS, CDR2 YYEKEE (reference sequence). Time point given: sample taken at primary tumor resection. The donors were approximately 70 patients with non-small cell lung cancer that was early-stage and untreated. From tumor, nontumor lung or frozen PBMC, whole RNA was taken unsorted for sequencing. Each CDR3 protein is one row after TCRdb ran MiXCR on the 5' RACE reads. The data contain 35,000 to 45,000 distinct CDR3 sequences, more than 7% of them seen just once; the ten biggest clones take up 29%. The data derive from a study of spatial heterogeneity in lung cancer.

The specimen was PBMCs, collected at surgery. This sequence was found in a female donor with early-stage non-small cell lung cancer. The V gene is TRBV5-5, the J gene TRBJ1-4; no clear D. CDR3 DNA sequence: TGTGCCAGCAGCTTGTCGCCAGCTAATGAAAAACTGTTTTTT. Protein product: CASSLSPANEKLFF.